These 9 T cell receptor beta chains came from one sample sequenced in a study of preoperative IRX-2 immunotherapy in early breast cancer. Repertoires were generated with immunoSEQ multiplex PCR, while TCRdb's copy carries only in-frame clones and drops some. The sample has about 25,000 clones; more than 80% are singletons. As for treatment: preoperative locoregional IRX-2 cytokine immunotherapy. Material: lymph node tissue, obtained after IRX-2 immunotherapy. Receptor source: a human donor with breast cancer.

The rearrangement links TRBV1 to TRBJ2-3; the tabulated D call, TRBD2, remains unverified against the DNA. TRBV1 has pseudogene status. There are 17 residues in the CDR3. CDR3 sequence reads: CASSQAPDGGGTDTQYF. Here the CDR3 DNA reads TGCGCCAGCAGCCAAGCCCCTGACGGGGGGGGCACAGATACGCAGTATTTT.

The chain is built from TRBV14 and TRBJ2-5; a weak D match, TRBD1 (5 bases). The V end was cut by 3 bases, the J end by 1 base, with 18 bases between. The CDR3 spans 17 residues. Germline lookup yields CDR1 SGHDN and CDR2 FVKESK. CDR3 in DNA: TGTGCCAGCAGCCAGGAACTCGGGTTCAGGGTCCAAGAGACCCAGTACTTC. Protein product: CASSQELGFRVQETQYF.

The DNA of the CDR3 is TGTGCCAGCAGTGGTGGCGGATATCAGCCCCAGCATTTT. Translated: CASSGGGYQPQHF. This rearrangement joins TRBV6-8 to TRBJ1-5, with D unclear. The CDR3 sequence is 13 residues long. With 5 bases removed from V and 5 bases from J, the gap between germline ends came to 10 bases. The germline V gene has CDR1 MNHGY and CDR2 SAAAGT.

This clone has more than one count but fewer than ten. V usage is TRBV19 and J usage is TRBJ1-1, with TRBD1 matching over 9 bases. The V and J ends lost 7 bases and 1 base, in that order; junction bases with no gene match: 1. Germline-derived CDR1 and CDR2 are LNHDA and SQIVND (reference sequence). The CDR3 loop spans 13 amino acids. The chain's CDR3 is CASKGQGNTEAFF. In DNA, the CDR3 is TGTGCCAGTAAGGGACAGGGGAACACTGAAGCTTTCTTT.

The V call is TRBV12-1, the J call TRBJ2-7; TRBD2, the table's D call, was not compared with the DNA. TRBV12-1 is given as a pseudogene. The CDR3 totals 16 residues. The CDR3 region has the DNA TGTGCCAGCAGCCCTAGCCTCCACGGGGGGCCCTACGAGCAGTACGTC. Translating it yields CASSPSLHGGPYEQYV.

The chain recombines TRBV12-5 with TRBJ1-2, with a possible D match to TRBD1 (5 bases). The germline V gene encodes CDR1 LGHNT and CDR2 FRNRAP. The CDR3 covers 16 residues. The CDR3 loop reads CASAERGVSRPGGYTF. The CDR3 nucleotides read TGTGCCAGCGCTGAAAGGGGCGTGAGCAGGCCGGGGGGCTACACCTTC. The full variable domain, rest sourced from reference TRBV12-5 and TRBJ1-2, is DARVTQTPRHKVTEMGQEVTMRCQPILGHNTVFWYRQTMMQGLELLAYFRNRAPLDDSGMPKDRFSAEMPDATLATLKIQPSEPRDSAVYFCASAERGVSRPGGYTFGSGTRLTVV.

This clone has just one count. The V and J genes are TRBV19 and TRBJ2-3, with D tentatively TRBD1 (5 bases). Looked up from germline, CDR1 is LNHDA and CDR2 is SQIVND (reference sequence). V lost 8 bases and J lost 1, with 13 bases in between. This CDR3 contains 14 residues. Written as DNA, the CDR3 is TGTGCCAGTGGGGCTGACTTTGGCACAGATACGCAGTATTTT. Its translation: CASGADFGTDTQYF.

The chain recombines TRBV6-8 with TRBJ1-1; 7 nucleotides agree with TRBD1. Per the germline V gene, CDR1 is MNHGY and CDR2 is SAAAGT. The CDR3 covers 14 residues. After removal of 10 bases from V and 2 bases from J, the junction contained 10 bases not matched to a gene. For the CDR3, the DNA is TGTGCCATCGGGAACAGGGGTCCTAACACTGAAGCTTTCTTT. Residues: CAIGNRGPNTEAFF.

The CDR3 region is CASRPRGPGELFF. In DNA, the CDR3 is TGTGCCAGCAGACCAAGGGGTCCCGGGGAGCTGTTTTTT. V gene TRBV6-8 combines with J gene TRBJ2-2; D might be TRBD1 (5 bases). Germline lookup yields CDR1 MNHGY and CDR2 SAAAGT. V lost 6 bases, J lost 6 bases, and 11 bases lay in between. This CDR3 has 13 residues.